A single T cell receptor (beta chain) is shown here with its context. The antigen is unknown. The germline V gene has CDR1 KGHSH and CDR2 LQKENI. Trimming took off 4 bases at V and 7 bases at J, with 13 bases between the two ends. The CDR3 sequence is 13 residues long. The data originate from a study of vaccination and CD4 T cells after COVID-19. At the level of the study: Post-vaccine sampling followed dose two by a median approximately 70 days (range 14 to 241). The authors used overlapping spike peptides from SARS-CoV-2, HCoV-NL63, HCoV-OC43 and HCoV-229E to stimulate cells.

Treatment: roughly 11-day PBMC culture with coronavirus spike peptide pools or control peptides (ViraFEST assay). Collection of the unexposed donor's CD4+ T cells took place before the COVID-19 pandemic (2011-2018). Isolation of CD4+ T cells by negative selection took place after 10 days of culture. An Oncomine TCR Beta short-read assay was used to sequence the DNA from cultured CD4+ T cells. MiXCR, run by TCRdb on the PCR reads, gives a single entry per CDR3 protein. Among 6,400 or so distinct CDR3 sequences listed, almost 30% were seen once. Sequenced sample: CD4+ T cells from blood, cultured in vitro. The TCR sequence derives from a human donor in good health. The gene calls are TRBV18 and TRBJ1-2; no clear D gene. DNA of the CDR3: TGTGCCAGCTCACAAGACATAACGTCTGGCTACACCTTC. This encodes CASSQDITSGYTF.